The rows below give T cell receptor beta chains drawn from one sample of a study of prognosis after radiotherapy for stage I lung cancer. Via MiXCR, TCRdb re-called the multiplex PCR reads, giving one row per CDR3 protein. Of fewer than 50,000 distinct CDR3 sequences listed, around 22% are singletons. The specimen comprised PBMCs, sampled before or after stereotactic body radiation therapy (not recorded which). All receptors come from a donor over 45 with non-small cell lung cancer. Both conserved end residues are trimmed from each CDR3. The order of the fields is V gene, J gene, CDR3 protein.

v_gene: TRBV10-3; j_gene: TRBJ2-2; CDR3aa: AISEGGGGTGELF
v_gene: TRBV12-3/TRBV12-4; j_gene: TRBJ2-2; CDR3aa: ASSSNQAPGELF
v_gene: TRBV6-1; j_gene: TRBJ1-4; CDR3aa: ASSEAPATYEKLF
v_gene: TRBV18; j_gene: TRBJ2-7; CDR3aa: ASSGRGASYEQY
v_gene: TRBV5-1; j_gene: TRBJ1-1; CDR3aa: ASSLGGVGKTEAF
v_gene: TRBV24-1; j_gene: TRBJ2-1; CDR3aa: ATSDHDNEQF
v_gene: TRBV5-6; j_gene: TRBJ2-5; CDR3aa: ASSLLQETQY
v_gene: TRBV12-3/TRBV12-4; j_gene: TRBJ1-1; CDR3aa: ASSLGPRTTEAF
v_gene: TRBV5-1; j_gene: TRBJ2-7; CDR3aa: AVQVTPYEQY
v_gene: TRBV20-1; j_gene: TRBJ1-4; CDR3aa: SAAPLGRPNGKLF
v_gene: TRBV9; j_gene: TRBJ2-1; CDR3aa: ASSEDGTAYNEQF
v_gene: TRBV10-3; j_gene: TRBJ2-1; CDR3aa: AAGGADRAVYRNEQF
v_gene: TRBV6-1; j_gene: TRBJ2-1; CDR3aa: ASKGTSGGEQF
v_gene: TRBV6-2/TRBV6-3; j_gene: TRBJ2-3; CDR3aa: ASSRRGDGATRTDTQY
v_gene: TRBV6-2/TRBV6-3; j_gene: TRBJ1-3; CDR3aa: ASSYGEHSGNTIY
v_gene: TRBV6-5; j_gene: TRBJ1-5; CDR3aa: ASSLGPRYQPQH
v_gene: TRBV12-3/TRBV12-4; j_gene: TRBJ2-2; CDR3aa: ASSSYKGSTNTGELF
v_gene: TRBV4-1; j_gene: TRBJ2-4; CDR3aa: ASSQDSGRAKNIQY
v_gene: TRBV11-3; j_gene: TRBJ2-2; CDR3aa: ASSLGSTTGELF
v_gene: TRBV15; j_gene: TRBJ1-2; CDR3aa: ATSREGAEVNYGYT
v_gene: TRBV15; j_gene: TRBJ2-3; CDR3aa: ATYQGAAGVLTDTQY
v_gene: TRBV28; j_gene: TRBJ2-7; CDR3aa: ASSPTGTYEQY
v_gene: TRBV11-2; j_gene: TRBJ1-6; CDR3aa: ASSLVVGSISPLH
v_gene: TRBV28; j_gene: TRBJ1-1; CDR3aa: ASTVGGRDTEAF
v_gene: TRBV2; j_gene: TRBJ2-5; CDR3aa: ASSGFAFQETQY
v_gene: TRBV7-9; j_gene: TRBJ2-5; CDR3aa: ASSEPGTHGRETQY
v_gene: TRBV15; j_gene: TRBJ1-2; CDR3aa: ATSSHTPRDSYYGYT
v_gene: TRBV11-2; j_gene: TRBJ2-1; CDR3aa: ASSLLAGEYNEQF
v_gene: TRBV18; j_gene: TRBJ2-7; CDR3aa: ASSRVSWGRH
v_gene: TRBV15; j_gene: TRBJ2-5; CDR3aa: ATSRAGAGSQETQY
v_gene: TRBV2; j_gene: TRBJ1-1; CDR3aa: ASSPLGGQMNTEAF
v_gene: TRBV5-1; j_gene: TRBJ2-6; CDR3aa: ASSFDYGANVLT
v_gene: TRBV5-1; j_gene: TRBJ1-1; CDR3aa: ASRHRGLPMNTEAF
v_gene: TRBV4-1; j_gene: TRBJ2-3; CDR3aa: ASSRDPRDTQY
v_gene: TRBV20-1; j_gene: TRBJ2-7; CDR3aa: SARDGGASTVLEEQY
v_gene: TRBV19; j_gene: TRBJ2-1; CDR3aa: ASYSDGGIEQF
v_gene: TRBV5-1; j_gene: TRBJ1-6; CDR3aa: ASSFSGTGMNSPLH
v_gene: TRBV12-3/TRBV12-4; j_gene: TRBJ2-3; CDR3aa: ASSPIAGSTDTQY
v_gene: TRBV20-1; j_gene: TRBJ2-1; CDR3aa: SASPRGLAGVISYNEQF
v_gene: TRBV6-4; j_gene: TRBJ2-5; CDR3aa: ASRALVKTQY
v_gene: TRBV5-8; j_gene: TRBJ1-5; CDR3aa: ASSLGGYERQPQH
v_gene: TRBV6-1; j_gene: TRBJ2-6; CDR3aa: ASSEALDSGRNSGANVLT
v_gene: TRBV6-5; j_gene: TRBJ1-1; CDR3aa: ASSYSTGTEAF
v_gene: TRBV20-1; j_gene: TRBJ2-5; CDR3aa: SASAYQETQY
v_gene: TRBV15; j_gene: TRBJ1-1; CDR3aa: ATSRERGSTAKAF
v_gene: TRBV19; j_gene: TRBJ1-3; CDR3aa: ASSIRVSGNTIY